This is a list of T cell receptor beta chains from one sample in a study of radiotherapy plus CTLA-4 blockade in lung cancer. The data were produced by immunoSEQ multiplex PCR, yet TCRdb's version contains in-frame clones alone and is incomplete. The sample yields 90,000 to 130,000 clones, 70% to 85% seen once. Sequencing used peripheral blood, obtained from a patient treated with radiotherapy plus ipilimumab. All receptors derive from a human donor with non-small cell lung cancer that progressed on radiotherapy plus ipilimumab. Some clones in this sample may be carry-over from other donors' samples. CDR3s include the opening cysteine and the closing phenylalanine or tryptophan. Each record gives: V gene, CDR3 protein.

V: TRBV6-1; CDR3: CASSEDAGGGETQYF
V: TRBV4-3; CDR3: CASSQEGGYTGELFF
V: TRBV28; CDR3: CASSSGTGSYEQYF
V: TRBV6-5; CDR3: CASQRQGTETQYF
V: TRBV2; CDR3: CASSTDTGWRQPQHF
V: TRBV5-4; CDR3: CASSLPGALGYTF
V: TRBV9; CDR3: CASSGDRLKDSPLHF
V: TRBV19; CDR3: CASSMSGRDGIPSYEQYF
V: TRBV6-1; CDR3: CASSDFSGHLGRGYTF
V: TRBV7-9; CDR3: CASSLGQGSYNEQFF
V: TRBV18; CDR3: CASSPSPDTQYF
V: TRBV6-5; CDR3: CASSYSQEDTQYF
V: TRBV27; CDR3: CASSLSGGSGSYNEQFF
V: TRBV6-4; CDR3: CASRPDSAGANVLTF
V: TRBV28; CDR3: CASSPRNTEAFF
V: TRBV10-2; CDR3: CASSGTSGGASTDTQYF
V: TRBV28; CDR3: CASSLQGIPYEQYF
V: TRBV18; CDR3: CASSPSQGRIGYTF
V: TRBV2; CDR3: CASKLAGYQETQYF
V: TRBV5-1; CDR3: CASSLLDRGGEKLFF
V: TRBV5-4; CDR3: CASSWTGGTYEQYF
V: TRBV4-3; CDR3: CASSQVRAKYSPLHF
V: TRBV6-5; CDR3: CASSYGTPGHYEQYF
V: TRBV5-4; CDR3: CASSSKQGSASGSYNEQFF
V: TRBV7-2; CDR3: CASSLVTGLISPLHF
V: TRBV2; CDR3: CASEIRRAASETQYF
V: TRBV5-1; CDR3: CASSLGLAGGGYQETQYF
V: TRBV4-3; CDR3: CASSQGWHTNGNQPQHF
V: TRBV5-8; CDR3: CASSWGQGQETQYF
V: TRBV10-3; CDR3: CAISEPSGVSDTQYF
V: TRBV19; CDR3: CASSFTQTTNEKLFF
V: TRBV29-1; CDR3: CSVSRSYGYTF
V: TRBV9; CDR3: CASSVDGTSGLNEQFF